The rows below give T cell receptor beta chains drawn from one sample of a study of T cells in Graves' hyperthyroidism and ophthalmopathy. TCRdb fed the multiplex PCR reads into MiXCR, producing one record per CDR3 protein. In the table there are fewer than 750,000 distinct CDR3 sequences, 46% of which are singletons. The sequencing input was peripheral blood or thyroid tissue (not recorded which). The receptors were sampled from a woman younger than 35 with Graves' hyperthyroidism. Both conserved end residues are part of each CDR3. The D gene is left open where the match is weak. Rows may omit the clone size; those that give it use once, few, many or a size class.

cdr3_aa cdr3_nt j_call v_call d_call clone_size
CASGRGPGAPLHF TGTGCCAGCGGTAGAGGGCCGGGGGCGCCCCTCCACTTT TRBJ1-6 TRBV6-5 NA many
CASSQDIAGAIYEQYF TGCGCCAGCAGCCAAGATATAGCGGGAGCTATCTACGAGCAGTACTTC TRBJ2-7 TRBV4-1 TRBD2 NA
CASSLEGSAGNYEQYF TGCGCCAGCAGCTTGGAGGGGTCGGCAGGGAACTACGAGCAGTACTTC TRBJ2-7 TRBV5-1 NA many
CSARRRGELFF TGCAGTGCTAGACGACGCGGGGAGCTGTTTTTT TRBJ2-2 TRBV20-1 NA NA
CASSLGSGQGAYEQYF TGTGCCAGTAGTCTTGGTTCCGGACAGGGGGCGTACGAGCAGTACTTC TRBJ2-7 TRBV19 TRBD1 many
CATRLGVRRYNQPQHF TGTGCCACCAGGTTGGGAGTAAGAAGGTACAATCAGCCCCAGCATTTT TRBJ1-5 TRBV24-1 NA many
CASSWDRGFYGYTF TGTGCCAGCAGCTGGGACAGGGGGTTTTACGGCTACACCTTC TRBJ1-2 TRBV7-9 TRBD1 NA
CASSVSRAFQETQYF TGTGCCAGCAGTGTGTCCAGGGCCTTCCAAGAGACCCAGTACTTC TRBJ2-5 TRBV6-1 NA NA
CSAAGTSGSYRYEQYF TGCAGTGCCGCCGGGACTAGCGGGAGTTATCGGTACGAGCAGTACTTC TRBJ2-7 TRBV20-1 TRBD2 many
CASSQVRERGNTGELFF TGTGCCAGCAGCCAAGTAAGGGAGCGGGGAAACACCGGGGAGTTGTTTTTT TRBJ2-2 TRBV4-2 TRBD2 NA
CASRLLESQGGYTFGSGNSPLHF NA TRBJ1-6 TRBV2 NA NA
CASSLSQAIGEQYF TGTGCCAGCAGTTTGAGCCAGGCAATTGGAGAGCAGTACTTC TRBJ2-7 TRBV12-3/TRBV12-4 NA many
CASSQDITGPYEQYF TGCGCCAGCAGCCAAGATATAACAGGTCCCTACGAGCAGTACTTC TRBJ2-7 TRBV4-3 NA many
CSAFSGYSYNEQYF TGCAGTGCTTTTAGCGGGTACTCCTACAATGAGCAGTACTTC TRBJ2-7 TRBV20-1 TRBD2 NA
CASSPGTGGNTIYF TGTGCCAGCAGCCCCGGGACAGGGGGAAACACCATATATTTT TRBJ1-3 TRBV7-9 TRBD1 many
CSVSDGIGVYEQYF TGCAGCGTATCGGACGGGATTGGTGTCTACGAGCAGTACTTC TRBJ2-7 TRBV29-1 NA many
CASGLVFPFETQYF TGTGCTAGTGGTTTGGTATTTCCATTTGAGACCCAGTACTTC TRBJ2-5 TRBV12-5 NA many
CASSLPWGETQYF TGTGCCAGCAGTTTACCATGGGGAGAGACCCAGTACTTC TRBJ2-5 TRBV12-3/TRBV12-4 NA NA
CASSLKSGQSNQPQHF TGTGCCAGCAGCCTAAAATCCGGACAAAGCAATCAGCCCCAGCATTTT TRBJ1-5 TRBV7-3 NA NA
CATSDLAGQETQHF TGTGCCACCAGTGATTTGGCAGGGCAGGAGACCCAGCATTTT TRBJ1-5 TRBV24-1 NA few
CASSLGGWGNTIYF TGTGCCAGCAGCTTAGGGGGATGGGGAAACACCATATATTTT TRBJ1-3 TRBV7-2 NA many
CASSQRAGGQKETQYF TGTGCCAGCAGCCAGAGGGCAGGGGGCCAAAAAGAGACCCAGTACTTC TRBJ2-5 TRBV11-2 TRBD1 many
CASSLRASPSYEQYF TGTGCCAGCAGCTTGAGAGCCTCTCCTTCCTACGAGCAGTACTTC TRBJ2-7 TRBV5-5 NA NA
CSAFTGSNNYGYTF TGCAGTGCTTTTACAGGGTCCAATAACTATGGCTACACCTTC TRBJ1-2 TRBV20-1 NA many
CASSLGQGSNEAFF TGTGCCAGCAGTCTAGGACAGGGGAGTAATGAAGCTTTCTTT TRBJ1-1 TRBV12-3/TRBV12-4 TRBD1 NA
CASSLVSGHGYTF TGTGCCAGCAGCTTAGTATCGGGGCATGGCTACACCTTC TRBJ1-2 TRBV7-2 NA many
CASSLGGRSHETQYF TGTGCCAGCAGCTTAGGCGGGAGAAGCCATGAGACCCAGTACTTC TRBJ2-5 TRBV11-2 TRBD2 many
CASSPEGSDYGYTF TGTGCCAGCTCACCAGAGGGATCCGACTATGGCTACACCTTC TRBJ1-2 TRBV18 NA few
CASIPQGSHEQYF TGTGCCAGCATACCACAGGGGAGTCACGAGCAGTACTTC TRBJ2-7 TRBV27 TRBD1 few